This TCR beta chain comes out of a study of early T cells in non-severe SARS-CoV-2 infection (dated by TCRdb to about 2021). Background on the whole study: TCR sequencing used bulk RNA from unsorted whole blood, so alpha and beta chains could not be paired. The full study reports these points: VDJdb matching was skewed toward anti-spike CD8 responses, so virus-specific expansions were likely underestimated and private and CD4 specificities were missed.

The method was 5' RACE. Sequencing instrument: NextSeq 500. In the TCR library protocol, unique molecular identifiers were attached to individual cDNA molecules to correct for PCR bias and sequencing error. Sequencing covered both TCR alpha and beta chains, and within each sample the abundances of alpha and beta sequences were tightly co-correlated. Per the authors' processing: Decombinator V4 was used to annotate TCR sequences for V gene, J gene and CDR3. Expanded TCRs were defined as changing significantly between any two time points under a Poisson model with p below 0.0001. Abundances of TCRs were expressed as counts per million after normalisation to the total number of TCRs sequenced in each sample. TRAV1-2 paired with TRAJ12, TRAJ20 or TRAJ33 defined MAIT TCRs, while TRAV10 paired with TRAJ18 defined iNKT TCRs. VDJdb, accessed 1 November 2021, was searched for CMV, EBV and SARS-CoV-2 annotated TCRs, excluding TCRs annotated for multiple antigens. Through fastp at Q25 and MiXCR, TCRdb rebuilt clones from the public reads, retaining in-frame beta chains. A single entry per CDR3 protein holds the most common genes and DNA from its merged rows. The V and J calls shown here were made by TCRdb, not taken from the authors' results. This sample holds 20,000 to 30,000 distinct CDR3 sequences; 3.5% to 5% were observed only once. Approximately 4.4% of the sample lies in the top ten.

This clonotype was recorded many times. Which antigen it targets is not known. Nothing much larger sits one base from this clone, and base qualities are not available. The study was a case-control design nested within a healthcare worker cohort in London, UK, with weekly nasopharyngeal swab PCR tests and blood sampling. Healthcare workers were recruited during the week of the UK lockdown, between 23 and 31 March 2020, and followed weekly for up to 16 weeks. The V end gives up 5 bases and the J end 5 bases, leaving 1 base in the junction not matched to a gene. The CDR3 has 14 amino acids, counting the end cysteine and phenylalanine. Of all the DNA, just the CDR3 is kept, 42 bases in frame from base 1. The germline V gene supplies CDR1 SGHTA and CDR2 FQGNSA.

The sample consisted of whole blood. The source of this sequence is an adult who was a healthcare worker with PCR-confirmed SARS-CoV-2 infection or an uninfected control (not recorded which). The chain joins TRBV7-2 to TRBJ2-5, with 14 bases aligning to TRBD2. Read as DNA, the sequence is TGTGCCAGCAGCCGGACTAGCGGGAGGGAGACCCAGTACTTC. Translated, it gives CASSRTSGRETQYF.